This T cell receptor beta chain was identified in a study of regulatory T cells in long-lasting Graves disease. As to time point: persistent/refractory GD, antithyroid drugs over 5 years with positive TRAb. The TCR library was made from RNA that had been extracted from PBMCs in TRIzol. Diagnoses of Graves' disease were made by American Thyroid Association guidelines. Tubes containing EDTA received 7 to 10 milliliters of drawn peripheral blood. Relying on iRepertoire HTBI primers and Arm-PCR of CDR3 regions, the team built TCR beta libraries. As processed by the authors: The identification of about 66 TRBV and 11 to 15 TRBJ segments was made across samples. From the multiplex PCR reads, TCRdb called clonotypes with MiXCR, one entry per CDR3 protein. TCRdb assigned the V and J calls; the authors' analysis was not used. This sample has some 330,000 distinct CDR3 sequences, with roughly 20% found just once.

The V segment lost 4 bases and the J segment 4 bases; nucleotides outside the gene matches: 5. The CDR3 loop spans 15 amino acids. Germline CDR1 reads SGHDT; CDR2 reads YYEEEE. This sequence joins TRBV5-6 and TRBJ2-2; 9 bases are shared with TRBD1. This TCR came from a middle-aged woman with Graves disease. Sequences were derived from peripheral blood mononuclear cells (PBMCs), sampled when the disease was refractory, from a patient treated with antithyroid drugs. This chain's CDR3 is CASSADRGSTGELFF. The CDR3 region has the DNA TGTGCCAGCAGCGCGGACAGGGGAAGCACCGGGGAGCTGTTTTTT.